This T cell receptor (beta chain) was identified during a study of blood T cells in healthy people across ages. Study-level points and caveats: PBMC samples, being unsorted, prevented any conclusive comparison of naive and antigen-experienced cells. Samples with more naive T cells showed higher observed beta diversity.

A single count supports this clonotype. Antigen specificity is unknown. The authors ran a second PCR of roughly 6 to 12 cycles using a sample-barcoded 5' primer and a J-beta primer mix. TCRdb re-called the 5' RACE reads with MiXCR, one entry per CDR3 protein. Among hundreds of thousands of distinct CDR3 sequences listed, 56% were seen once. The CDR3 runs to 14 residues. From germline, CDR1 is SEHNR and CDR2 FQNEAQ (reference sequence). This clonotype was sampled from a man in his forties in good health. The chain combines TRBV7-9 with TRBJ2-1; D gene unclear. The J call may be faulty, since TRBJ2-7 better matches the DNA end. What was sequenced was blood. The CDR3 DNA is TGTGCCAGCAGCCCAAGCGCGTCCTACAATGAGCAGTACTTC. Protein product: CASSPSASYNEQYF.